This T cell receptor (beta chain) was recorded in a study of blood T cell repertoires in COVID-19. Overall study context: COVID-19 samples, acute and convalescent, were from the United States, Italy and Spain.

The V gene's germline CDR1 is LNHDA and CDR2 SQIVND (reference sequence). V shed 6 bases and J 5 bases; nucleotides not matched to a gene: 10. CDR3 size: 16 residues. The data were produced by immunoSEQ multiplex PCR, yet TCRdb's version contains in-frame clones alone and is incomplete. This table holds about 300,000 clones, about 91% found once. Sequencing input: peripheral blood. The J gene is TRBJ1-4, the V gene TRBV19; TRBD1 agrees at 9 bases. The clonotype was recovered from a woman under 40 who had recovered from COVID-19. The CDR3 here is CASRPRGTGRNEKLFF. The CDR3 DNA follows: TGTGCCAGTAGGCCCCGAGGGACAGGGAGAAATGAAAAACTGTTTTTT.